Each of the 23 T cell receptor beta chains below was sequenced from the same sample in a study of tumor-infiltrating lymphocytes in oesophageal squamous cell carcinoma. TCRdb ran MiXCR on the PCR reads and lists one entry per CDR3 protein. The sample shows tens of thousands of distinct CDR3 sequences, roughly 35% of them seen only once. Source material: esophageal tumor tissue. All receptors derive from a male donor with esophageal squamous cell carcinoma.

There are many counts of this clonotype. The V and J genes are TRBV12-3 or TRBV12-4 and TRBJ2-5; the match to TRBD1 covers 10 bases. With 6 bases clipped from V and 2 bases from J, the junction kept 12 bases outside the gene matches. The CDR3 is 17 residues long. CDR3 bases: TGTGCCAGCAGCCCAGGGGACAGGGGCGTGGGTCAAGAGACCCAGTACTTC. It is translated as CASSPGDRGVGQETQYF.

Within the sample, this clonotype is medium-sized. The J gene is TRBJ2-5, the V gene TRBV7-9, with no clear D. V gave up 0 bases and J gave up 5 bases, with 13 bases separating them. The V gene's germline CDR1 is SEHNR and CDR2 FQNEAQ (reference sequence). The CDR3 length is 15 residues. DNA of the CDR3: TGTGCCAGCAGCTTAGCCGGCAACCCCAGGGAGACCCAGTACTTC. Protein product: CASSLAGNPRETQYF. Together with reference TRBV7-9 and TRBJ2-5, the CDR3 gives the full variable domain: DTGVSQNPRHKITKRGQNVTFRCDPISEHNRLYWYRQTLGQGPEFLTYFQNEAQLEKSRLLSDRFSAERPKGSFSTLEIQRTEQGDSAMYLCASSLAGNPRETQYFGPGTRLLVL.

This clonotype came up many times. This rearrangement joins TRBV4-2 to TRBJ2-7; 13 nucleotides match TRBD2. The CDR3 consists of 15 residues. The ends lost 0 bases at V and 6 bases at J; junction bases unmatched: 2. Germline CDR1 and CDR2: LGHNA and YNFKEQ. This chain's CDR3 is CASSQETSGRAEQYF. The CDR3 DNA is TGTGCCAGCAGCCAAGAAACTAGCGGGAGGGCCGAGCAGTACTTC.

The CDR3 sequence is CASSLGRADTQYF. As DNA, the CDR3 is TGTGCCAGCAGCCTCGGGAGGGCAGATACGCAGTATTTT. V usage is TRBV7-2 and J usage is TRBJ2-3; 8 nucleotides align to TRBD2. V dropped 5 bases and J dropped 4; count of bases not matched to a gene: 2. Germline CDR1 SGHTA, CDR2 FQGNSA. CDR3 length: 13 residues.

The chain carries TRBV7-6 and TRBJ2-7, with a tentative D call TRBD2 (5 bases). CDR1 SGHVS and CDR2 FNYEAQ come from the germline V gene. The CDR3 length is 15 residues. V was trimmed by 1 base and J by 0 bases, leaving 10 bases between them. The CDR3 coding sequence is TGTGCCAGCAGCTTAGTCCCTGGGAGCTCCTACGAGCAGTACTTC. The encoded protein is CASSLVPGSSYEQYF.

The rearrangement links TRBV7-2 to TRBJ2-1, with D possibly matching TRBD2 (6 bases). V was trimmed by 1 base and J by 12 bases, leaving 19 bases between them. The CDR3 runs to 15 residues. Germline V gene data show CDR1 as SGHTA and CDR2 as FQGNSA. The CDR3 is CASSLDGSTGVGQFF. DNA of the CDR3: TGTGCCAGCAGCTTAGATGGGTCGACGGGGGTCGGGCAGTTCTTC.

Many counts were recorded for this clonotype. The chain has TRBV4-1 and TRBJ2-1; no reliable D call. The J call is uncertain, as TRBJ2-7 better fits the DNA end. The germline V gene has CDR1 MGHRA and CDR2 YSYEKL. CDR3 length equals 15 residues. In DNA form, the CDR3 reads TGCGCCAGCAGCCAACTAACAAATAACCGCTACGAGCAGTACTTC. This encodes CASSQLTNNRYEQYF.

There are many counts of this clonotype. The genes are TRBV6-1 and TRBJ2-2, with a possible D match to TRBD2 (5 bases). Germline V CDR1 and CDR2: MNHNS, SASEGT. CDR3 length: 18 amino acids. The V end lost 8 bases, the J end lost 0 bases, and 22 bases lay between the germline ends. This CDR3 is CASHDGLGYRANTGELFF. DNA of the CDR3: TGTGCCAGCCACGATGGACTGGGGTACCGAGCGAACACCGGGGAGCTGTTTTTT.

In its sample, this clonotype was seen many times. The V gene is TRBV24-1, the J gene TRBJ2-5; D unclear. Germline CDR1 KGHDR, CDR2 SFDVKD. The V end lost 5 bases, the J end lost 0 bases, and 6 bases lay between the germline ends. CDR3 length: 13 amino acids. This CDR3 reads CATSVPNQETQYF. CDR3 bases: TGTGCCACCAGTGTTCCAAACCAAGAGACCCAGTACTTC.

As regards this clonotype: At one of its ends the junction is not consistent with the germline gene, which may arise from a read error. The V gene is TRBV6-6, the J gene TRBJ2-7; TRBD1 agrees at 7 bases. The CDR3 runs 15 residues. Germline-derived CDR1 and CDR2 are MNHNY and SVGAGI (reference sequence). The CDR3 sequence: CASSDWDSRNSPLHF. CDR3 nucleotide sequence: TGTGCCAGCAGTGACTGGGACAGTAGGAATTCACCCCTCCACTTC.

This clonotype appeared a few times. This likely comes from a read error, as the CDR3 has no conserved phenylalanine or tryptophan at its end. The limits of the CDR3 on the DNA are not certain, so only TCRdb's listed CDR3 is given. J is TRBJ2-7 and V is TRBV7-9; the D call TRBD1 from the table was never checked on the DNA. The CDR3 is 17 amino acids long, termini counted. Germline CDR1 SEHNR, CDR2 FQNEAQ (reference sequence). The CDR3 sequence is CASSLTAGVNYGYTFGS.

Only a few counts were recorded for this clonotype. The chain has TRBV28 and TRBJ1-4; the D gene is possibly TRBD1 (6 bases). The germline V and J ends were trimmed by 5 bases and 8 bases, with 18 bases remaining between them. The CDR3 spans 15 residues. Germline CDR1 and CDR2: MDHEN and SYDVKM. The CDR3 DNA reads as TGTGCCAGCAGTGGGAGACAGGCCGAGAGGGAAAAACTGTTTTTT. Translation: CASSGRQAEREKLFF.

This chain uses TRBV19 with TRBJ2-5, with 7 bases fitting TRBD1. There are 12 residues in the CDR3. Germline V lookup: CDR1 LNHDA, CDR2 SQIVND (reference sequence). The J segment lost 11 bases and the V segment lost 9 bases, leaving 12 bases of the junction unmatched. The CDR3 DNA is TGTGCCAGCTCTGACAGGGTGGGGGAGCAGTACTTC. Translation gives CASSDRVGEQYF.

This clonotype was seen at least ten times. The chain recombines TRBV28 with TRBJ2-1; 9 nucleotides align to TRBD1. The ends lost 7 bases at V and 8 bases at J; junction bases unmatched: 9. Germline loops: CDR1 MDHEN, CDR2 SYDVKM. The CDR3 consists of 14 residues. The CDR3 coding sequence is TGTGCCAGCACCGGGGACAGGGTAGCGTATGAGCAGTTCTTC. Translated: CASTGDRVAYEQFF.

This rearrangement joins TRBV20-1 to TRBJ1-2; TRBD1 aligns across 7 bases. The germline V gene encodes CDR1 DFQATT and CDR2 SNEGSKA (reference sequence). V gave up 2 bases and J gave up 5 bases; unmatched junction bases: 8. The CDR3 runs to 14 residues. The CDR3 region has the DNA TGCAGTGCTAGACTCAAGACAGGGCCTTATGGCTACACCTTC. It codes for CSARLKTGPYGYTF.

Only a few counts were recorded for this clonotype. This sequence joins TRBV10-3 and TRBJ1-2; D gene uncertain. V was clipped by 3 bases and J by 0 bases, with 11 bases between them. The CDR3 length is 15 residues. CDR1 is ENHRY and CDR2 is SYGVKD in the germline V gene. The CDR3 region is CAISDQLPANYGYTF. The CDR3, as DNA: TGTGCCATCAGTGACCAGCTCCCAGCTAACTATGGCTACACCTTC.

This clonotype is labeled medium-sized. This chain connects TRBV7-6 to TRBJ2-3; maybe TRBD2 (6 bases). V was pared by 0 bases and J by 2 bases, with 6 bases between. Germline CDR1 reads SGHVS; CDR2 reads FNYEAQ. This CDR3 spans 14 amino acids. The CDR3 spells CASSLAGLTDTQYF. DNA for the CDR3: TGTGCCAGCAGCTTAGCGGGACTCACAGATACGCAGTATTTT.

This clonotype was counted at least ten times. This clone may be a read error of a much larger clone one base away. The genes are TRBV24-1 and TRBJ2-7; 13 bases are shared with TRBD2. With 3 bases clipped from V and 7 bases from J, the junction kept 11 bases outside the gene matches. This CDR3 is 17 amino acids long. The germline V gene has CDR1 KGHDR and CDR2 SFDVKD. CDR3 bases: TGTGCCACCAGTGATCCAGGACTAGCGGGAGCCTACAATGAGCAGTACTTC. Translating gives CATSDPGLAGAYNEQYF.

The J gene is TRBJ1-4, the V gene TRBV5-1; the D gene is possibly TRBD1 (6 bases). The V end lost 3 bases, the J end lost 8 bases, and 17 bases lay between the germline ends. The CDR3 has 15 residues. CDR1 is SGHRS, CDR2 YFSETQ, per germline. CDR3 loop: CASSSKQGPVEKLFF. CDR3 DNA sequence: TGCGCCAGCAGCTCCAAGCAGGGGCCGGTGGAAAAACTGTTTTTT.

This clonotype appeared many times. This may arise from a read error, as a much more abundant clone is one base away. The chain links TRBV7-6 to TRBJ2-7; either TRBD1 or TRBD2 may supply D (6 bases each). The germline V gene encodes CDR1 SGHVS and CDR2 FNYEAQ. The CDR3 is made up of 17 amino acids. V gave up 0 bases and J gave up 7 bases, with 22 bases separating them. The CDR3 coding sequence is TGTGCCAGCAGCTTAGCGGGGGGCGGGGCGTTGGGAAATGAGCAGTACTTC. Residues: CASSLAGGGALGNEQYF.

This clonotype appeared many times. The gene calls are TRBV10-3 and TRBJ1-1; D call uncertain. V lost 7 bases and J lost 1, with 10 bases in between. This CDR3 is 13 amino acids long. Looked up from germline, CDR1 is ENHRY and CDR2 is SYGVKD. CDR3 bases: TGTGCCATCACCCGGGCGGGGAACACTGAAGCTTTCTTT. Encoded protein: CAITRAGNTEAFF.

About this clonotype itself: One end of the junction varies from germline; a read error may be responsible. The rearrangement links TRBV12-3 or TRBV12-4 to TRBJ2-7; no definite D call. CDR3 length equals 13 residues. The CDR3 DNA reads TGTGCCAGCAGTTTAAGTGGGCTTCTTAAGGAGTTCTTC. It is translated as CASSLSGLLKEFF.

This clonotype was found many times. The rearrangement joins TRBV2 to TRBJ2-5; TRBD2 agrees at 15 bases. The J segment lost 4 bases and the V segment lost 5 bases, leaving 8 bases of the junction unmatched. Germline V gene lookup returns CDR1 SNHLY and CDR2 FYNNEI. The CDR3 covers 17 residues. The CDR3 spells CASSSGLAGGTAETQYF. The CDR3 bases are TGTGCCAGCAGTTCAGGACTAGCGGGGGGGACGGCAGAGACCCAGTACTTC.